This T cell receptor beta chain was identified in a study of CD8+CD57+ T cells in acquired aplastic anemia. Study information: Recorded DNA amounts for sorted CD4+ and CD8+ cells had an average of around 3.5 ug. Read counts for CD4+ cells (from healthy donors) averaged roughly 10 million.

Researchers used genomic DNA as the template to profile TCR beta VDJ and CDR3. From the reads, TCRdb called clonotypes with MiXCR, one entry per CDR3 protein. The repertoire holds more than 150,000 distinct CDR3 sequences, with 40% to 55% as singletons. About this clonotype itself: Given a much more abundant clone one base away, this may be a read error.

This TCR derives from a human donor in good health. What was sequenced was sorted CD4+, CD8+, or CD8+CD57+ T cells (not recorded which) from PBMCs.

This CDR3 is CASTRQGTYVQYF. Here the CDR3 DNA reads TGTGCCAGCACCCGACAGGGAACCTACGTGCAGTACTTC. This chain links TRBV27 with TRBJ2-7; 7 bases are a match to TRBD1. Germline CDR1 reads MNHEY; CDR2 reads SMNVEV (reference sequence). The CDR3 extends over 13 amino acids.